These 2 T cell receptor beta chains originate from one sample sequenced in a study of blood T cell repertoires in COVID-19 (dated by TCRdb to 2018 to 2020). Preparation of the library involved the immunoSEQ multiplex PCR assay. What TCRdb holds here is the immuneACCESS table cut down to in-frame rearrangements. Part of the clones is not present; checked against another copy, under half of the missing clones reflect an unresolved V gene, and the others are unexplained. This sample has tens of thousands of clones in its table, and approximately 84% of those were observed once. The biggest ten clones account for approximately 13% of the sample. The sequencing sample was made of peripheral blood. The receptor set was obtained from a human donor in a cohort sampled during active COVID-19.

This clone is a singleton in its sample. The V gene is TRBV10-3, the J gene TRBJ1-2, with 12 bases fitting TRBD1. The CDR3 is made up of 17 amino acids. Trimming removed 4 bases from V and 8 bases from J; junction bases left unmatched: 14. The germline V gene encodes CDR1 ENHRY and CDR2 SYGVKD. As DNA, the CDR3 is TGTGCCATCAGTGGGACTCGGGGGACAGGGGGCTCGGAAGGCTACACCTTC. Protein product: CAISGTRGTGGSEGYTF.

The rearrangement uses TRBV5-4 and TRBJ1-2; D is ambiguous. Trimming took 4 bases from V and 4 from J, leaving 11 bases between them. The CDR3 is made up of 13 amino acids. CDR1 is SGHNT, CDR2 YYREEE, per germline (reference sequence). CDR3 nucleotides: TGTGCCAGCAGCGCGAACAGTATCTATGGCTACACCTTC. This codes for CASSANSIYGYTF.